This TCR beta chain was captured in a study of PD-1 blockade in classical Hodgkin lymphoma. There was relapse after autologous stem cell transplantation in every patient, and there was variation in brentuximab vedotin exposure. The CDR3 is 14 amino acids. The V end lost 1 base, the J end lost 6 bases, and 10 bases lay between the germline ends. The V gene's germline CDR1 is MNHNS and CDR2 SASEGT. Method: immunoSEQ multiplex PCR; TCRdb's copy keeps in-frame clones and lacks some. The table lists almost 100,000 clones, 80% to 95% of them singletons. This clone showed up just a few times. The chain links TRBV6-1 to TRBJ1-5; D is ambiguous. The sequences come from peripheral blood mononuclear cells (PBMCs), collected at baseline. This receptor was identified in a human donor with classical Hodgkin lymphoma. The CDR3 sequence: CASSEVWSSQPQHF. Written as DNA, the CDR3 is TGTGCCAGCAGTGAAGTTTGGTCCTCTCAGCCCCAGCATTTT.